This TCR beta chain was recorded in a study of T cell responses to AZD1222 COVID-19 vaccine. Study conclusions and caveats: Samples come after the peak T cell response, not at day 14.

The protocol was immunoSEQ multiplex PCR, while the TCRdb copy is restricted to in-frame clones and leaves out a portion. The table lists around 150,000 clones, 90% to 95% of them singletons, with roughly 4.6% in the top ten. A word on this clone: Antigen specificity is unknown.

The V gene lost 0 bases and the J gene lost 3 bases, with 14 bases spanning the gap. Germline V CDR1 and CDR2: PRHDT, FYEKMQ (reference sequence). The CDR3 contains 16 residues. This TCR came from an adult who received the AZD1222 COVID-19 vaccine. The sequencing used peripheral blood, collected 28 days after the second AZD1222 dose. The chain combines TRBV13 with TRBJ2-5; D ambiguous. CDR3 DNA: TGTGCCAGCAGCTTAGGCATACGGATCGGAAAAGAGACCCAGTACTTC. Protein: CASSLGIRIGKETQYF.